A selection of T cell receptor beta chains follows, all from one sample in a study of TIL therapy for anti-PD-1-resistant metastatic lung cancer. The method was immunoSEQ multiplex PCR; TCRdb's version includes in-frame clones alone and lacks a portion of them. The sample lists roughly 28,000 clones, under 80% occurring once. The sample in question was tumor tissue, obtained at baseline. These receptors were obtained from a woman aged 25-85 years with non-small cell lung cancer. CDR3s include the opening cysteine and the closing phenylalanine or tryptophan.

cdr3_length,v_call,j_call,cdr3_aa
13,TRBV29-1,TRBJ2-7,CSVEGLQTTEQYF
14,TRBV29-1,TRBJ2-1,CSVESVSSYNEQFF
16,TRBV7-8,TRBJ1-1,CASSFSLGLVNTEAFF
13,TRBV5-5,TRBJ2-2,CASSLIVPGELFF
14,TRBV7-2,TRBJ2-1,CASSLYLKAVEQFF
16,TRBV6-1,TRBJ1-3,CASSVSGGRSGNTIYF
11,TRBV20-1,TRBJ2-1,CSARGRNEQFF
15,TRBV11-3,TRBJ2-1,CASSLESSSYNEQFF
13,TRBV19,TRBJ1-5,CASSTDSNQPQHF
15,TRBV5-1,TRBJ1-5,CASSLAGLKNQPQHF
15,TRBV6-7,TRBJ2-7,CASSQAGTSGYEQYF
12,TRBV5-4,TRBJ2-1,CASSFMDNEQFF
11,TRBV5-6,TRBJ2-1,CASNSGAEQFF
14,TRBV7-9,TRBJ1-3,CASSFPLRDYTIYF
14,TRBV19,TRBJ1-1,CASSTTGGNTEAFF
16,TRBV4-1,TRBJ2-2,CASSQGQAGPTGELFF
14,TRBV7-2,TRBJ2-7,CASSLTAGVREQYF
17,TRBV12-1,TRBJ2-2,CASSLGQTGGPSGELFF
12,TRBV10-3,TRBJ2-4,CAISEGANIQYF
16,TRBV9,TRBJ1-1,CASSFYQGALNTEAFF
15,TRBV9,TRBJ1-3,CASSAGQGARNTIYF
14,TRBV11-2,TRBJ1-5,CASSLEGTDQPQHF
12,TRBV11-2,TRBJ1-2,CASSLGIRGYTF
16,TRBV6-1,TRBJ2-2,CASSGTGPPNTGELFF
11,TRBV20-1,TRBJ2-5,CSARMGETQYF
15,TRBV4-2,TRBJ2-1,CASSQGTSGRDEQFF
15,TRBV4-1,TRBJ2-2,CASSGRTERLGELFF
13,TRBV6-5,TRBJ2-5,CASSFSGRETQYF
14,TRBV6-1,TRBJ2-7,CASNVRQGDYEQYF
13,TRBV28,TRBJ2-1,CASSPTDYNEQFF
15,TRBV5-4,TRBJ2-7,CASSPGQGAGYEQYF
19,TRBV2,TRBJ2-7,CASSEHLAGAGRKVGEQYF
15,TRBV1,TRBJ2-5,CTSSLPGTGTETQYF
15,TRBV14,TRBJ1-4,CASSQTRTPSEKLFF
12,TRBV6-1,TRBJ1-2,CASSEAGLSYTF
14,TRBV5-1,TRBJ2-3,CASNGGRGPDTQYF
20,TRBV7-6,TRBJ2-1,CASSLVGRTSHGYSYNEQFF
16,TRBV5-1,TRBJ2-1,CASSWSVREGRNEQFF
16,TRBV19,TRBJ2-6,CASSITAGRGANVLTF
13,TRBV6-4,TRBJ1-1,CASRDRGGTEAFF
16,TRBV4-1,TRBJ2-5,CASSQPSGGDQETQYF
15,TRBV19,TRBJ2-7,CASSINPSGPYEQYF
14,TRBV6-5,TRBJ2-5,CASSYVGGRETQYF
14,TRBV29-1,TRBJ2-1,CSVLTGSSYNEQFF
15,TRBV5-4,TRBJ2-3,CASSLGQGGTDTQYF
13,TRBV11-2,TRBJ1-2,CASSPQGSYGYTF
15,TRBV7-2,TRBJ1-3,CASSFGTLSGNTIYF
15,TRBV11-3,TRBJ2-3,CASSWTRTSTDTQYF
14,TRBV9,TRBJ1-2,CASSVGRQAYGYTF
16,TRBV19,TRBJ2-1,CASSMDRAAGIYEQFF
14,TRBV7-9,TRBJ2-1,CASSLDLSYNEQFF
13,TRBV19,TRBJ1-5,CASQRDSNQPQHF
13,TRBV10-1,TRBJ2-2,CASSKRLAGELFF